This TCR beta chain was sequenced for a study of cytomegalovirus exposure and HLA in healthy donors. Study conclusions and caveats: What a later analysis reportedly showed was that an Asian-associated ancestry cluster had fewer N-insertions than the roughly 670-donor mean. Cytomegalovirus status was reportedly diagnosed by the classifier with high specificity and sensitivity. In all likelihood, a cluster of highly shared sequence variants was a sequencing artifact.

Healthy bone marrow donors made up the cohort. About this clone: What it binds is not known.

Germline-derived CDR1 and CDR2 are SGHRS and YFSETQ. Trimming left V 3 bases short and J 3 bases short, with 19 bases between. The CDR3 covers 18 residues. The PCR made use of 60 Vbeta and 13 Jbeta primers. Generated by immunoSEQ multiplex PCR, the TCRdb table keeps only in-frame clones and is missing some. The profile shows around 120,000 clones, more than 70% of them singletons. Sequencing used PBMCs. This TCR was sampled from a man between 50 and 59 years old in good health and CMV-seronegative. The rearrangement links TRBV5-1 to TRBJ1-6; D might be TRBD1 (6 bases). CDR3 sequence reads: CASSYGSQGADYNSPLHF. Here the CDR3 DNA reads TGCGCCAGCAGCTACGGATCACAGGGTGCCGACTATAATTCACCCCTCCACTTT.